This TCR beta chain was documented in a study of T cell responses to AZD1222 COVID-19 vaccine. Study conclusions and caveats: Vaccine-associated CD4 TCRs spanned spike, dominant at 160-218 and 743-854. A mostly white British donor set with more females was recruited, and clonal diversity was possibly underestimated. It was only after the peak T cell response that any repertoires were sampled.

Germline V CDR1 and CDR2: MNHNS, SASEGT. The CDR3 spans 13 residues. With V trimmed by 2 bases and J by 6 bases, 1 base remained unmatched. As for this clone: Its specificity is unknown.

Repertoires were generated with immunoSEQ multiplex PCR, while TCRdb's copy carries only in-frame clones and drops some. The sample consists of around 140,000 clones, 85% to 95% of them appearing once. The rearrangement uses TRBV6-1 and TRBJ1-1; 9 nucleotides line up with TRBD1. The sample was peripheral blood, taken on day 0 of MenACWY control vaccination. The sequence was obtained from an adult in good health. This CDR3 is CASSEWDRAEAFF. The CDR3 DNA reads TGTGCCAGCAGTGAATGGGACAGGGCTGAAGCTTTCTTT.